These 10 T cell receptor beta chains originate from one sample sequenced in a study of shared clonotypes between healthy human individuals. Only in-frame clones appear in the TCRdb table, and some are missing; sequencing was by immunoSEQ multiplex PCR. The sample records approximately 530,000 clones, more than 95% being singletons. Sample: naive CD4+ T cells sorted from blood. The subset was: CD45RA+ positively selected. Receptor source: a woman aged 25 to 39 in good health.

V gene TRBV28 combines with J gene TRBJ2-2; a possible D gene is TRBD1 (5 bases). Germline loops: CDR1 MDHEN, CDR2 SYDVKM. V gave up 7 bases and J gave up 1 base, with 13 bases separating them. This CDR3 is built from 15 residues. CDR3 coding DNA: TGTGCCAGCACCACACGAAGGGGGAACACCGGGGAGCTGTTTTTT. Its translation: CASTTRRGNTGELFF.

The rearrangement joins TRBV4-1 to TRBJ2-1; tentative D call: TRBD1 (5 bases). There are 14 residues in the CDR3. V was clipped by 4 bases and J by 5 bases, with 12 bases between them. Germline loops: CDR1 MGHRA, CDR2 YSYEKL. The CDR3 loop is CASSRGLINNEQFF. CDR3 DNA sequence: TGCGCCAGCAGCCGGGGCCTTATAAACAATGAGCAGTTCTTC.

The rearrangement joins TRBV14 to TRBJ2-7; tentatively, D is TRBD2 (6 bases). The germline CDR1 and CDR2 sequences are SGHDN and FVKESK. CDR3 size: 15 residues. Trimming removed 1 base at V and 3 bases at J, with 13 bases between. CDR3 residues: CASSQATGTGYEQYF. The CDR3 nucleotides read TGTGCCAGCAGCCAAGCCACCGGGACTGGCTACGAGCAGTACTTC.

V gene TRBV15 combines with J gene TRBJ2-7; D possibly corresponds to TRBD1 (6 bases). This CDR3 comprises 13 residues. V was cut by 2 bases and J by 3 bases, with 8 bases left in between. Germline V lookup: CDR1 LNHNV, CDR2 YYDKDF (reference sequence). The CDR3 DNA sequence: TGTGCCACCAGCAGAATGACAGGCTACGAGCAGTACTTC. Protein: CATSRMTGYEQYF.

J is TRBJ1-5 and V is TRBV21-1. TRBV21-1 is reported as a pseudogene. The CDR3 totals 17 residues. CDR3 region: CASSKASGGFFMQPQHF. The CDR3 DNA follows: TGTGCCAGCAGCAAAGCGAGCGGGGGGTTTTTTATGCAGCCCCAGCATTTT.

This clone has only one observation. Other DNA sequences in this specimen translate into the identical CDR3. The chain combines TRBV11-3 with TRBJ2-1, with no clear D. Trimming took 1 base from V and 0 from J, leaving 7 bases between them. Germline V lookup: CDR1 SGHNT, CDR2 YENEEA. The CDR3 runs 15 residues. The CDR3 loop reads CASSLGGSSYNEQFF. The CDR3, as DNA: TGTGCCAGCAGCTTAGGCGGAAGCTCCTACAATGAGCAGTTCTTC.

The chain carries TRBV28 and TRBJ1-1; perhaps TRBD1 as D (5 bases). CDR1 and CDR2 (germline): MDHEN, SYDVKM. Trimming removed 5 bases at V and 6 bases at J, with 16 bases between. This CDR3 is 14 amino acids long. CDR3 nucleotide sequence: TGTGCCAGCAGTCTCCTCACCGGGACGGCTGAAGCTTTCTTT. Amino acid sequence: CASSLLTGTAEAFF.

The gene calls are TRBV11-2 and TRBJ1-1; 9 positions agree with TRBD1. Germline CDR1 and CDR2: SGHAT and FQNNGV. There are 15 residues in the CDR3. Trimming took 2 bases from V and 2 from J; bases not matched to a gene: 3. CDR3 in amino acids: CASSLTGGSNTEAFF. The DNA of the CDR3 is TGTGCCAGCAGCTTAACAGGGGGCTCCAACACTGAAGCTTTCTTT.

With regard to this clone: This CDR3 is also generated by other DNA sequences in the sample. DNA of the CDR3: TGCGCCAGCAGCTTGGGGACTAGCTCTTACGAGCAGTACTTC. This codes for CASSLGTSSYEQYF. The chain joins TRBV5-1 to TRBJ2-7, with 8 nucleotides matching TRBD2. This CDR3 region has 14 residues. The V gene's germline CDR1 is SGHRS and CDR2 YFSETQ. The V gene end was trimmed by 0 bases and the J gene end by 4 bases; junction bases not matched to a gene: 3.

This clone was seen only once. This chain connects TRBV6-5 to TRBJ2-3; either TRBD1 or TRBD2 may fit D (5 bases each). This CDR3 has 15 residues. Trimming took 0 bases from V and 6 from J, leaving 13 bases between them. Germline CDR1 reads MNHEY; CDR2 reads SVGAGI. The CDR3 loop reads CASSYSRDPADTQYF. Here the CDR3 DNA reads TGTGCCAGCAGTTACTCGAGGGACCCGGCTGATACGCAGTATTTT.